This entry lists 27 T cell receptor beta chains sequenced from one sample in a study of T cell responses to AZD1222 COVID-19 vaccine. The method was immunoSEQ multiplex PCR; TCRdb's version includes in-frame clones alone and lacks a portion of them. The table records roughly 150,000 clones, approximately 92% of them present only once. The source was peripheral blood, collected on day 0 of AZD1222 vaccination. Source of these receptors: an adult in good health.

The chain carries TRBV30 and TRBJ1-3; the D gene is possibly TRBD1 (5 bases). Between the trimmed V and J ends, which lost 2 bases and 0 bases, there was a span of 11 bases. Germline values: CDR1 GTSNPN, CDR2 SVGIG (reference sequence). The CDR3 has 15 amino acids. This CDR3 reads CAWSTGTASGNTIYF. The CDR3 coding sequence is TGTGCCTGGAGTACCGGGACTGCCTCTGGAAACACCATATATTTT.

In DNA, the CDR3 is TGTGCCAGCAGCCAAGATAACAGCCTAGCTTACACCGGGGAGCTGTTTTTT. Amino acids: CASSQDNSLAYTGELFF. This chain connects TRBV4-2 to TRBJ2-2, with D possibly TRBD2 on 5 matching bases. Trimming took 0 bases from V and 3 from J, leaving 14 bases between them. The CDR3 contains 17 residues. In germline, CDR1 is LGHNA, CDR2 YNFKEQ.

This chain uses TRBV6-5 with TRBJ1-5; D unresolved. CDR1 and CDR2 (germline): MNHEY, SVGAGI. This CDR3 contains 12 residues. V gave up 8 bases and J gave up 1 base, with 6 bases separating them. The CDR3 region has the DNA TGTGCCAGCCGTTGGAGCAATCAGCCCCAGCATTTT. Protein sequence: CASRWSNQPQHF.

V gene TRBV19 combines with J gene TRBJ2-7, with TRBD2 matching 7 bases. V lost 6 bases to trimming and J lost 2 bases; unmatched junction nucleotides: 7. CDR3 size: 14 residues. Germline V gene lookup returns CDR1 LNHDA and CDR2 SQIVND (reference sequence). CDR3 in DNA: TGTGCCAGTAGCATGGGAGGGGATCCCTACGAGCAGTACTTC. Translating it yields CASSMGGDPYEQYF. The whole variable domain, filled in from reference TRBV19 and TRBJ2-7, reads DGGITQSPKYLFRKEGQNVTLSCEQNLNHDAMYWYRQDPGQGLRLIYYSQIVNDFQKGDIAEGYSVSREKKESFPLTVTSAQKNPTAFYLCASSMGGDPYEQYFGPGTRLTVT.

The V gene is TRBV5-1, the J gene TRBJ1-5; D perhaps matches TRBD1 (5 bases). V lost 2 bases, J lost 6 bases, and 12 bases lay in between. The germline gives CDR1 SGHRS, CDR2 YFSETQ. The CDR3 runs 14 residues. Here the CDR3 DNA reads TGCGCCAGCAGCTTAGGGGCGGCGGGTCAGCCCCAGCATTTT. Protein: CASSLGAAGQPQHF.

The CDR3 nucleotides read TGTGCCAGCTCTCCAGATGCGGGGTCCGGGACTGAAGCTTTCTTT. Amino acids: CASSPDAGSGTEAFF. This chain links TRBV18 with TRBJ1-1, with D hard to call. The V end was cut by 6 bases, the J end by 5 bases, with 19 bases between. Germline V gives CDR1 KGHSH, CDR2 LQKENI. CDR3 length: 15 residues.

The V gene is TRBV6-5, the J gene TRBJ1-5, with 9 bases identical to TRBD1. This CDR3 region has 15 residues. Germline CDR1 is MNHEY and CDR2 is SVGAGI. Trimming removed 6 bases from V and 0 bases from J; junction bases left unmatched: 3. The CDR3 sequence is CASRRGQGSNQPQHF. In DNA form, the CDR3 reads TGTGCCAGCAGGAGGGGACAGGGTAGCAATCAGCCCCAGCATTTT.

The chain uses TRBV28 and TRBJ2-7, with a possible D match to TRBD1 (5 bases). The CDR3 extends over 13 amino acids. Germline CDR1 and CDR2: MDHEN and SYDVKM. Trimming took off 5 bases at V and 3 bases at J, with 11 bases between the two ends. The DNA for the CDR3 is TGTGCCAGCAGTACAGGACATCTCTACGAGCAGTACTTC. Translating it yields CASSTGHLYEQYF.

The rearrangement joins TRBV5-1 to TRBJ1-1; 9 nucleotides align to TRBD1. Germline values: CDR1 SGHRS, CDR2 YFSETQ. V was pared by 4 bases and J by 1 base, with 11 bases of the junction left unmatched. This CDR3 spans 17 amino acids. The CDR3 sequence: CASSPPRTGVSNTEAFF. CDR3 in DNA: TGCGCCAGCAGCCCACCCCGGACAGGGGTTTCGAACACTGAAGCTTTCTTT. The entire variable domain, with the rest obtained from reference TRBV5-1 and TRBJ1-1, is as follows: KAGVTQTPRYLIKTRGQQVTLSCSPISGHRSVSWYQQTPGQGLQFLFEYFSETQRNKGNFPGRFSGRQFSNSRSEMNVSTLELGDSALYLCASSPPRTGVSNTEAFFGQGTRLTVV.

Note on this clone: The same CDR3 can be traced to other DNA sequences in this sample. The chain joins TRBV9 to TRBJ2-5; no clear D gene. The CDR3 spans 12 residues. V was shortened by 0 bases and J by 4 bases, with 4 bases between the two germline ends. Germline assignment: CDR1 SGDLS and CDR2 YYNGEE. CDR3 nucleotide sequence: TGTGCCAGCAGCGTAGAAGGAGAGACCCAGTACTTC. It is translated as CASSVEGETQYF.

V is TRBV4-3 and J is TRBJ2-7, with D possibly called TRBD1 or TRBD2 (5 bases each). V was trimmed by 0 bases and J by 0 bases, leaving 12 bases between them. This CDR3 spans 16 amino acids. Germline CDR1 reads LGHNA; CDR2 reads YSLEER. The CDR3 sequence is CASSQDSGAYSYEQYF. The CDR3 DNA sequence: TGCGCCAGCAGCCAAGATTCCGGGGCCTACTCCTACGAGCAGTACTTC.

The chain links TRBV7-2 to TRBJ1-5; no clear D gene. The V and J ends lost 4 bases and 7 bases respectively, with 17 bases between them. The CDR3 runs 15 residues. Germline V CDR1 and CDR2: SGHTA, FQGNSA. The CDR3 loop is CASSSGTRIGQPQHF. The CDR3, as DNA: TGTGCCAGCAGCTCAGGAACGAGGATAGGCCAGCCCCAGCATTTT.

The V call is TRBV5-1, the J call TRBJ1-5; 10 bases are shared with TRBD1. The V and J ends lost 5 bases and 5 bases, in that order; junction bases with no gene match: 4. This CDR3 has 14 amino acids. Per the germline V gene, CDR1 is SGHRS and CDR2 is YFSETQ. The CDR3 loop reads CASSPGTGDQPQHF. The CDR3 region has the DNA TGCGCCAGCAGTCCGGGGACAGGGGATCAGCCCCAGCATTTT.

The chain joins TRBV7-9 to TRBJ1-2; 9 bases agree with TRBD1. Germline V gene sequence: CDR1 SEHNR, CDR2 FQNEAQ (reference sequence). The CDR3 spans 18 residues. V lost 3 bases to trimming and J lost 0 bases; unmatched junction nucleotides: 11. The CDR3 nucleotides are TGTGCCAGCAGCTTTCCTACAGGGGGCTTCCGACCTAACTATGGCTACACCTTC. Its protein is CASSFPTGGFRPNYGYTF. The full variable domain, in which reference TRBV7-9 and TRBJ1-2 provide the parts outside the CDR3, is DTGVSQNPRHKITKRGQNVTFRCDPISEHNRLYWYRQTLGQGPEFLTYFQNEAQLEKSRLLSDRFSAERPKGSFSTLEIQRTEQGDSAMYLCASSFPTGGFRPNYGYTFGSGTRLTVV.

The DNA of the CDR3 is TGTGCCAGCTCACCACTATCATTGCGAGGGGTTAGCACAGATACGCAGTATTTT. It is translated as CASSPLSLRGVSTDTQYF. This sequence joins TRBV18 and TRBJ2-3, with D perhaps given as TRBD1 or TRBD2 (5 bases each). Trimming removed 1 base from V and 0 bases from J, with 17 bases in between. Germline V gene data show CDR1 as KGHSH and CDR2 as LQKENI. The CDR3 has 18 amino acids.

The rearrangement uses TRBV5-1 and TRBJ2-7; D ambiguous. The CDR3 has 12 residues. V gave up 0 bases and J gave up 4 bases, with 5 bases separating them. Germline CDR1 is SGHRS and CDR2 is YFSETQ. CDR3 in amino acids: CASSLDNYEQYF. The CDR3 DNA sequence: TGCGCCAGCAGCTTGGACAATTACGAGCAGTACTTC.

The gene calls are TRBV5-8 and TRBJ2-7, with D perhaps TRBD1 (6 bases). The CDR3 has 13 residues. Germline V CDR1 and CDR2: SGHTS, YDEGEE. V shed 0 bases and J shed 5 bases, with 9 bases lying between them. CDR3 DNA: TGTGCCAGCAGCTTGGACAGGGATGACGAGCAGTACTTC. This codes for CASSLDRDDEQYF. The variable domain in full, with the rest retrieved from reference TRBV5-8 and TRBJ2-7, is EAGVTQSPTHLIKTRGQQATLRCSPISGHTSVYWYQQALGLGLQFLLWYDEGEERNRGNFPPRFSGRQFPNYSSELNVNALELEDSALYLCASSLDRDDEQYFGPGTRLTVT.

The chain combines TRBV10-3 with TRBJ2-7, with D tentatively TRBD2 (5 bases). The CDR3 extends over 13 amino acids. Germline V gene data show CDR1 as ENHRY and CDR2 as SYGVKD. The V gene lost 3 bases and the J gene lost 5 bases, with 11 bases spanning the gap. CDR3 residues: CAISDREWHEQYF. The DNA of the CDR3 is TGTGCCATCAGTGATAGGGAGTGGCACGAGCAGTACTTC.

CDR3 DNA sequence: TGTGCCAGCAGCGTAGGCCCAGGGGACTACAATGAGCAGTTCTTC. Translated: CASSVGPGDYNEQFF. The V call is TRBV9, the J call TRBJ2-1, with a possible D match to TRBD1 (6 bases). Germline V lookup: CDR1 SGDLS, CDR2 YYNGEE. This CDR3 has 15 amino acids. The V end lost 0 bases, the J end lost 3 bases, and 10 bases lay between the germline ends.

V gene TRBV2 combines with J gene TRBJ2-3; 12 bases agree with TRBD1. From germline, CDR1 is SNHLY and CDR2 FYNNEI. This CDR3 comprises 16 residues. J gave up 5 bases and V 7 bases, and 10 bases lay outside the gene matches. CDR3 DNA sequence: TGTGCCAGCATAGCCGGGACAGGGGGCGGAATAGATACGCAGTATTTT. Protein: CASIAGTGGGIDTQYF.

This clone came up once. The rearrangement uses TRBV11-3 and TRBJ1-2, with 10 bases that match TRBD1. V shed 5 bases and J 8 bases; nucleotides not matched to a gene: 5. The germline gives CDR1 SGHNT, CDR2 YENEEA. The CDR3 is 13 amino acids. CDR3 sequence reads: CASSLGTGDGYTF. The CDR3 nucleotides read TGTGCCAGCAGCCTCGGGACAGGGGACGGCTACACCTTC.

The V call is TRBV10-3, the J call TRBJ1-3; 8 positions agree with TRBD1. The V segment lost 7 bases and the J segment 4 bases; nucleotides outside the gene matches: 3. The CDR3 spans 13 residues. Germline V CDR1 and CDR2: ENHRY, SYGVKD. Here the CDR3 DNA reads TGTGCCATCACCGGACAGGGAGGAAACACCATATATTTT. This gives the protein CAITGQGGNTIYF.

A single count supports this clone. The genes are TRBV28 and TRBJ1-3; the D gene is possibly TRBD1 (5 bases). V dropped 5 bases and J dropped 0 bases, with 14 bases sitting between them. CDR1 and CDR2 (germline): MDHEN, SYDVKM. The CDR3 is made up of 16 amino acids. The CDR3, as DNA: TGTGCCAGCAGTGCGGGACTTCTGAGCTCTGGAAACACCATATATTTT. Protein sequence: CASSAGLLSSGNTIYF.

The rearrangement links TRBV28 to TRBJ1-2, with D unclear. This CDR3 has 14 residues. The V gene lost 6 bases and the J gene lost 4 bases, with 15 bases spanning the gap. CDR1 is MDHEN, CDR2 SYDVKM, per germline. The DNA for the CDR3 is TGTGCCAGCAGGGAAAAAAGGACGGGCTATGGCTACACCTTC. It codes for CASREKRTGYGYTF.

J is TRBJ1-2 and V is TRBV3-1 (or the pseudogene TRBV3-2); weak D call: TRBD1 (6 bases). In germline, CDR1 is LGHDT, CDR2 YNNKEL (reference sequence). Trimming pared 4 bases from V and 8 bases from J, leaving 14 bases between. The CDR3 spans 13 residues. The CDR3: CASSPRTAGGYTF. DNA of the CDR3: TGTGCCAGCAGCCCCCGGACAGCCGGCGGCTACACCTTC.

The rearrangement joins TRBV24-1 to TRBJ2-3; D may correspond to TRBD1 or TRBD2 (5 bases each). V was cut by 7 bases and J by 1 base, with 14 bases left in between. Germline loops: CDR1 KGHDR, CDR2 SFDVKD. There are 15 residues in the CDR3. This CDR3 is CATSKRGRGTDTQYF. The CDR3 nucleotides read TGTGCCACCAGCAAGAGGGGCAGGGGCACAGATACGCAGTATTTT.

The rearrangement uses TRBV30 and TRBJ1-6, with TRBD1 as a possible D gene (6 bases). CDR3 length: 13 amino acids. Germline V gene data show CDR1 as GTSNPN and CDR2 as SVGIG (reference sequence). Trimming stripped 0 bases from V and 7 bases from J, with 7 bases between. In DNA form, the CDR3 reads TGTGCCTGGAGTGTGCAGGGGAATTCACCCCTCCACTTT. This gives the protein CAWSVQGNSPLHF.